This is a list of T cell receptor beta chains from one sample in a study of regulatory T cells in long-lasting Graves disease. TCRdb recomputed calls from the multiplex PCR reads with MiXCR, one row per CDR3 protein. The sample has about 470,000 distinct CDR3 sequences, more than 20% seen once. Specimen: peripheral blood mononuclear cells (PBMCs), collected when the disease was refractory, from a patient treated with antithyroid drugs. These receptors all come from a female donor with Graves disease. Each CDR3 is given with its conserved first and last residue. Fields, in order: D gene, J gene, V gene, clone size, CDR3 protein, CDR3 DNA. A D gene is named only where the DNA matches it firmly. The size field is filled for only some rows; it gives once, few, many or a size class.

D: NA; J: TRBJ2-1; V: TRBV11-2; size: NA; CDR3: CASSPSGTHNEQFF; DNA: TGTGCCAGCAGCCCTTCTGGGACACACAATGAGCAGTTCTTC
D: TRBD1; J: TRBJ1-1; V: TRBV2; size: many; CDR3: CASSGQGALITEAFF; DNA: TGTGCCAGCAGTGGCCAGGGGGCCTTGATCACTGAAGCTTTCTTT
D: TRBD1; J: TRBJ2-7; V: TRBV6-2/TRBV6-3; size: many; CDR3: CASTTHRQGANEQYF; DNA: TGTGCCAGCACGACCCACCGACAGGGGGCCAACGAGCAGTACTTC
D: NA; J: TRBJ2-3; V: TRBV5-4; size: NA; CDR3: CASSPGPNTDTQYF; DNA: TGTGCCAGCAGTCCCGGACCCAACACAGATACGCAGTATTTT
D: TRBD2; J: TRBJ2-2; V: TRBV6-2/TRBV6-3; size: NA; CDR3: CASRLVAGGSTGELFF; DNA: TGTGCCAGCCGACTTGTAGCGGGAGGGTCCACCGGGGAGCTGTTTTTT
D: TRBD2; J: TRBJ2-2; V: TRBV6-1; size: NA; CDR3: CASRSSGTATGELFF; DNA: TGTGCCAGCCGCTCTAGCGGGACTGCCACCGGGGAGCTGTTTTTT
D: NA; J: TRBJ2-5; V: TRBV7-2; size: few; CDR3: CASSSVGTQYF; DNA: TGTGCCAGCAGCTCCGTAGGGACCCAGTACTTC
D: NA; J: TRBJ1-6; V: TRBV30; size: NA; CDR3: CAWSVDRNNSPLHF; DNA: TGTGCCTGGAGTGTAGACCGAAATAATTCACCCCTCCACTTT
D: NA; J: TRBJ2-3; V: TRBV27; size: once; CDR3: CASRKPQGIADTQYF; DNA: TGTGCCAGCAGAAAACCGCAGGGGATCGCAGATACGCAGTATTTT
D: NA; J: TRBJ2-7; V: TRBV11-2; size: many; CDR3: CASRRAAFSYEQYF; DNA: TGTGCCAGCAGACGCGCCGCCTTCTCCTACGAGCAGTACTTC
D: NA; J: TRBJ1-5; V: TRBV28; size: NA; CDR3: CASSLSGVIDQPQHF; DNA: TGTGCCAGCAGTTTATCGGGGGTTATCGATCAGCCCCAGCATTTT
D: TRBD1; J: TRBJ1-1; V: TRBV6-1; size: many; CDR3: CASSTGQLNTEAFF; DNA: TGTGCCAGCAGTACGGGACAGTTGAACACTGAAGCTTTCTTT
D: TRBD2; J: TRBJ2-2; V: TRBV20-1; size: few; CDR3: CSGAGTSGNGNTGELFF; DNA: TGCAGTGGCGCCGGGACTAGCGGGAATGGGAACACCGGGGAGCTGTTTTTT
D: NA; J: TRBJ2-7; V: TRBV6-1; size: few; CDR3: CASRVRRVAYEQYF; DNA: TGTGCCAGCAGGGTAAGGAGGGTCGCCTACGAGCAGTACTTC
D: NA; J: TRBJ1-1; V: TRBV5-5; size: few; CDR3: CASTPGVGGMARRTEAFF; DNA: TGTGCCAGCACCCCCGGGGTTGGGGGAATGGCGAGACGTACTGAAGCTTTCTTT
D: NA; J: TRBJ1-1; V: TRBV5-1; size: many; CDR3: CASSWGTTLNTEAFF; DNA: TGCGCCAGCAGCTGGGGGACGACACTGAACACTGAAGCTTTCTTT
D: NA; J: TRBJ2-7; V: TRBV29-1; size: NA; CDR3: CSVENIEPGLGDYEQYF; DNA: TGCAGCGTTGAGAATATCGAACCGGGACTTGGGGATTACGAGCAGTACTTC